Below, 4 T cell receptor beta chains from the same sample are listed, as sequenced in a study of CD4+ T cells in melanoma. TCRdb keeps only in-frame clones here, not all; method: immunoSEQ multiplex PCR. The sample has more than 9,500 clones, around 63% seen once. Sequencing used peripheral blood. Receptors originate from a human donor with melanoma.

The chain links TRBV6-4 to TRBJ2-7, with 7 bases fitting TRBD2. Unmatched junction bases numbered 7, after V lost 5 bases and J lost 9 bases. The CDR3 has 12 residues. Germline assignment: CDR1 MRHNA and CDR2 SNTAGT. The CDR3 nucleotides are TGTGCCAGCAGTTACGACGGGACTATGCAGTACTTC. Translation gives CASSYDGTMQYF.

This chain uses TRBV7-8 with TRBJ2-3; D might be TRBD1 (6 bases). The CDR3 runs 16 residues. Trimming pared 0 bases from V and 3 bases from J, leaving 13 bases between. Germline assignment: CDR1 SGHVS and CDR2 FQNEAQ. The chain's CDR3 is CASSLADRIKTDTQYF. For the CDR3, the DNA is TGTGCCAGCAGCTTAGCAGACAGGATAAAAACAGATACGCAGTATTTT.

The chain is built from TRBV7-6 and TRBJ2-2; D gene uncertain. The V gene lost 8 bases and the J gene lost 0 bases, with 4 bases spanning the gap. The CDR3 sequence is 12 residues long. CDR1 is SGHVS, CDR2 FNYEAQ, per germline. CDR3: CASAPNTGELFF. The CDR3 DNA reads TGTGCCAGCGCCCCGAACACCGGGGAGCTGTTTTTT. Full variable domain (outside the CDR3, taken from reference TRBV7-6 and TRBJ2-2): GAGVSQSPRYKVTKRGQDVALRCDPISGHVSLYWYRQALGQGPEFLTYFNYEAQQDKSGLPNDRFSAERPEGSISTLTIQRTEQRDSAMYRCASAPNTGELFFGEGSRLTVL.

This clone has more than one count but fewer than ten. This chain joins TRBV7-8 and TRBJ1-4; D is perhaps TRBD1 (6 bases). Germline V gene lookup returns CDR1 SGHVS and CDR2 FQNEAQ. V was clipped by 5 bases and J by 5 bases, with 12 bases between them. The CDR3 totals 14 residues. This CDR3 reads CASSIRGPNEKLFF. As DNA, the CDR3 is TGTGCCAGCAGCATCAGGGGTCCAAATGAAAAACTGTTTTTT.